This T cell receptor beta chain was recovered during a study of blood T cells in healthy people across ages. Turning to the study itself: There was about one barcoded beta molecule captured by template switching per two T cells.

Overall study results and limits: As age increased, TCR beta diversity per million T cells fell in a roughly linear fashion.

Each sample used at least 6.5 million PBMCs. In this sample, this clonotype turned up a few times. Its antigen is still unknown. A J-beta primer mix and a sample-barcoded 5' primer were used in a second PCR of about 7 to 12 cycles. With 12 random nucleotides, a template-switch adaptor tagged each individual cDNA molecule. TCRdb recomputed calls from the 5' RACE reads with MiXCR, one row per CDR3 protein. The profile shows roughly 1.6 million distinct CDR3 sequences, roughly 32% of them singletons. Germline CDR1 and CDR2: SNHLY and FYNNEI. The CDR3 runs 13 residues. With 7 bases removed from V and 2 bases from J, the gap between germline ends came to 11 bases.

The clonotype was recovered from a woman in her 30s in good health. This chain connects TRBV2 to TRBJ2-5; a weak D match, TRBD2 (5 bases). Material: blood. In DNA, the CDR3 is TGTGCCAGCATTAACCAGCGGCAAGAGACCCAGTACTTC. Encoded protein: CASINQRQETQYF.